This TCR beta chain was captured in a study of control samples from healthy donors and cancer patients (dated by TCRdb to between 2020 and 2021). Regarding this clone: What antigen it recognizes has not been identified. Base-call qualities are not available, and no considerably larger clone is one nucleotide away.

Library construction relied on the immunoSEQ multiplex PCR assay. This immuneACCESS table, as held by TCRdb, lists in-frame sequences with V and J called but not all clones. Of the missing ones, under half trace to an unresolved V gene in checked studies; the others have no known cause. This sample is represented by about 95,000 clones; around four fifths of them were singletons. 19% of the sample belongs to the ten largest clones. This clonotype originated in a man younger than 40 in good health. Sequenced input: blood.

Here the CDR3 is given as CAGRDRGPEQYF. The DNA is TGTGCCGGCCGGGACAGGGGTCCCGAGCAGTACTTC. The V and J genes are TRBV12-3 or TRBV12-4 and TRBJ2-7; a stretch of 10 junction bases matches TRBD1. V is trimmed back by 11 bases and J by 6 bases, and the junction contains 7 bases that no gene match accounts for. Reading from cysteine to phenylalanine, the CDR3 counts 12 amino acids. CDR3 DNA is the only sequence kept; it has 36 bases, read in frame from the first base.